This is a list of T cell receptor beta chains from one sample in a study of graft-versus-host responses after intestinal transplantation. Which antigens these TCRs recognize remains unknown. Clones were sequenced by immunoSEQ multiplex PCR, and TCRdb holds only the in-frame ones, with some missing. This sample has 60,000 to 65,000 clones, with more than 85% found just once. This specimen consisted of unstimulated CD8+ T cells sorted from spleen or lymph node cells, obtained before transplant. The receptor set was obtained from a human donor who was the organ donor for an intestinal transplant. CDR3s include the opening cysteine and the closing phenylalanine or tryptophan. The D gene is left open where the match is weak. Clone size appears in some rows only: once, few, many, or a class for an expanded clone.

>.|TRBV13|TRBJ1-1|.
CARGAGPGGPEAFF
TGTGCCAGGGGGGCAGGGCCTGGGGGCCCTGAAGCTTTCTTT
>.|TRBV18|TRBJ2-6|TRBD1
CASSPWDRVPLGANVLTF
TGTGCCAGCTCACCGTGGGACAGGGTTCCTTTAGGGGCCAACGTCCTGACTTTC
>.|TRBV11-2|TRBJ2-1|TRBD2
CASSETSGSYNEQFF
TGTGCCAGCAGCGAGACTAGCGGGAGCTACAATGAGCAGTTCTTC
>.|TRBV28|TRBJ1-5|.
CASSTGSNQPQHF
TGTGCCAGCTCGACAGGCAGCAATCAGCCCCAGCATTTT
>.|TRBV27|TRBJ2-2|.
CASSSGLNTGELFF
TGTGCCAGCAGTTCGGGTCTGAACACCGGGGAGCTGTTTTTT
>.|TRBV25-1|TRBJ2-5|TRBD2
CASSEWGASGARETQYF
TGTGCCAGCAGTGAATGGGGTGCGAGCGGGGCGCGAGAGACCCAGTACTTC
>once|TRBV28|TRBJ2-3|TRBD2
CASSRVLAGVPDTQYF
TGTGCCAGCAGTCGGGTCCTAGCGGGAGTACCAGATACGCAGTATTTT
>.|TRBV4-2|TRBJ2-7|TRBD2
CASSQDPSLLGTSGPSYEQYF
TGTGCCAGCAGCCAAGACCCTTCTCTTCTGGGGACTAGCGGGCCCTCCTACGAGCAGTACTTC
>.|TRBV2|TRBJ2-7|TRBD1
CASFGTGGGYEQYF
TGTGCCAGCTTCGGGACAGGGGGTGGGTACGAGCAGTACTTC
>.|TRBV5-6|TRBJ2-1|TRBD2
CASSLGSGRINEQFF
TGTGCCAGCAGCTTGGGAAGCGGGAGGATCAATGAGCAGTTCTTC
>.|TRBV7-2|TRBJ2-1|TRBD2
CATATSASYNEQFF
TGTGCCACCGCGACTAGCGCATCCTACAATGAGCAGTTCTTC
>.|TRBV29-1|TRBJ2-1|.
CSVDHSSYNEQFF
TGCAGCGTTGATCATAGCTCCTACAATGAGCAGTTCTTC
>.|TRBV27|TRBJ2-7|TRBD2
CASSFSGTTYEQYF
TGTGCCAGCAGTTTTTCCGGGACTACCTACGAGCAGTACTTC
>.|TRBV6-5|TRBJ2-7|.
CASSYFGQREQYF
TGTGCCAGCAGTTACTTTGGACAGCGCGAGCAGTACTTC
>.|TRBV30|TRBJ1-1|.
CAWSVAEHTEAFF
TGTGCCTGGAGTGTGGCGGAGCACACTGAAGCTTTCTTT
>.|TRBV19|TRBJ1-2|.
CASSIDLFSGGYTF
TGTGCCAGTAGTATAGATCTATTTAGCGGTGGCTACACCTTC
>.|TRBV7-2|TRBJ2-7|TRBD2
CASSFFLAGGYEGEQYF
TGTGCCAGCAGCTTTTTTCTAGCGGGAGGCTATGAGGGTGAGCAGTACTTC
>.|TRBV13|TRBJ1-2|.
CASSPQTGPHNGYTF
TGTGCCAGCAGCCCACAGACAGGCCCTCATAACGGCTACACCTTC